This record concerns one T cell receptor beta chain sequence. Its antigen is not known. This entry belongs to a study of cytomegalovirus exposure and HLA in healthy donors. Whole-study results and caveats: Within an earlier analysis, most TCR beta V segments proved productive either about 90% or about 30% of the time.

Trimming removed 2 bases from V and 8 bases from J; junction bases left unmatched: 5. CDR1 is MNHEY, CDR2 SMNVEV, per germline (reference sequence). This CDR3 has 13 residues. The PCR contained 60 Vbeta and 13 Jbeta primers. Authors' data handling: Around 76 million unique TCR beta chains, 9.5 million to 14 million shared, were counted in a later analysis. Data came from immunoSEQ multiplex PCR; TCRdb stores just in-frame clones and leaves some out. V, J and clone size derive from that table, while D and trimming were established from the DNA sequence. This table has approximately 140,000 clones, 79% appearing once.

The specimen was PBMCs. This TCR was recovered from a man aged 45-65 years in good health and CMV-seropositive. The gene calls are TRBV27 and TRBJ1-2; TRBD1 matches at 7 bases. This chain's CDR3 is CASSLRQGNGYTF. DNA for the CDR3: TGTGCCAGCAGTTTACGACAGGGTAACGGCTACACCTTC.